This passage covers 3 T cell receptor beta chains from one sample sequenced in a study of OX40 agonist ivuxolimab in advanced cancers. The assay was immunoSEQ multiplex PCR, and TCRdb's table has in-frame clones only and misses some. Found here are 60,000 to 75,000 clones, almost 90% of them singletons; the top ten hold approximately 0.86%. The sample consisted of CD4+ or CD8+ T cells sorted from blood, taken in a trial of the OX40 agonist ivuxolimab. The receptors were sampled from an adult with an advanced solid tumor such as melanoma, head and neck, liver or kidney cancer.

The gene calls are TRBV28 and TRBJ2-1; D possibly corresponds to TRBD2 (6 bases). CDR3 length: 17 amino acids. Trimming stripped 2 bases from V and 6 bases from J, with 20 bases between. Germline CDR1 is MDHEN and CDR2 is SYDVKM. The CDR3 sequence: CASSLRSSGKGPNEQFF. CDR3 sequence (DNA): TGTGCCAGCAGTTTACGTAGTAGCGGCAAGGGGCCCAATGAGCAGTTCTTC.

For this clone: The same CDR3 is also encoded by other DNA sequences in this sample. The gene calls are TRBV28 and TRBJ2-2; 12 bases line up with TRBD2. The CDR3 is 17 residues long. Trimming took 0 bases from V and 6 from J; bases not matched to a gene: 5. The V gene's germline CDR1 is MDHEN and CDR2 SYDVKM. CDR3 region: CASSLWGLAGGPGELFF. In DNA form, the CDR3 reads TGTGCCAGCAGTTTATGGGGCCTAGCGGGGGGGCCCGGGGAGCTGTTTTTT.

This chain connects TRBV6-1 to TRBJ2-5, with D perhaps given as TRBD1 or TRBD2 (5 bases each). The CDR3 contains 15 residues. V lost 0 bases, J lost 9 bases, and 17 bases lay in between. Germline V gene lookup returns CDR1 MNHNS and CDR2 SASEGT. CDR3 in DNA: TGTGCCAGCAGTGAAGCTGCCCTCACATTGGGGGCCCAGTACTTC. Its protein is CASSEAALTLGAQYF.